This T cell receptor (beta chain) emerged from a study of blood T cells in healthy people across ages. A sample-barcoded 5' primer and a J-beta primer mix were used in a second PCR of about 7 to 12 cycles. TCRdb re-called the 5' RACE reads with MiXCR, one entry per CDR3 protein. The table lists some 1.5 million distinct CDR3 sequences, 28% of them singletons. Ten or more counts support this clonotype. The sequenced sample consisted of blood. This clonotype originated in a young woman in good health.

CDR3 residues: CASSPRTGAYEQYF. CDR3 sequence (DNA): TGTGCCAGCAGTCCACGGACAGGGGCTTACGAGCAGTACTTC. The chain couples TRBV9 to TRBJ2-7; 9 nucleotides match TRBD1. The CDR3 extends over 14 amino acids. V shed 5 bases and J 4 bases; nucleotides not matched to a gene: 7. Germline V lookup: CDR1 SGDLS, CDR2 YYNGEE.